The text below deals with one T cell receptor (beta chain). Its cognate antigen is unknown. This sample was included in a study of cytomegalovirus exposure and HLA in healthy donors. General study points: Reports state that TCR beta sequences accurately predicted most subjects' HLA-A and HLA-B alleles. Roughly even sequencing depth across donors was the assumption behind the presence/absence analyses.

Germline CDR1 reads SGHTA; CDR2 reads FQGNSA. The V end was cut by 5 bases, the J end by 5 bases, with 19 bases between. The CDR3 extends over 16 amino acids. PCR primers comprised 60 Vbeta and 13 Jbeta primers. The table came from immunoSEQ multiplex PCR; TCRdb's copy has only in-frame clones and leaves some out. The profile shows about 130,000 clones, roughly 8.3% of them singletons. The chain is built from TRBV7-2 and TRBJ2-1, with D maybe TRBD2 (7 bases). The sequence was obtained from a man between 35 and 55 years old in good health and CMV-seronegative. The specimen was PBMCs. CDR3 sequence (DNA): TGTGCCAGCAGCCACCTAGGGGGGGGAATGAACAATGAGCAGTTCTTC. Protein: CASSHLGGGMNNEQFF.